This section outlines one TCR beta chain sequence together with its context. This study enrolled people aged roughly 18 to 89 from about two dozen US geographic areas. These data are taken from a study of blood T cell repertoires in COVID-19. Trimming removed 3 bases from V and 1 base from J; junction bases left unmatched: 17. CDR3 length: 20 amino acids. Germline CDR1 reads SGHTA; CDR2 reads FQGTGA. Sequencing used immunoSEQ multiplex PCR; TCRdb keeps in-frame clones, though not all of them. Among 150,000 or so clones listed, more than 65% were seen once. The genes are TRBV7-3 and TRBJ2-3; 9 bases fit TRBD2. Sequenced input: PBMCs or T cells enriched from blood (not recorded which). The TCR comes from a man between 45 and 60 years old who had recovered from COVID-19. CDR3 protein: CASSFLPARRGGLGTDTQYF. The DNA of the CDR3 is TGTGCCAGCAGCTTCCTCCCAGCGCGGCGGGGGGGCCTGGGCACAGATACGCAGTATTTT. The whole variable domain, filled in from reference TRBV7-3 and TRBJ2-3, reads GAGVSQTPSNKVTEKGKYVELRCDPISGHTALYWYRQSLGQGPEFLIYFQGTGAADDSGLPNDRFFAVRPEGSVSTLKIQRTERGDSAVYLCASSFLPARRGGLGTDTQYFGPGTRLTVL.